The 10 T cell receptor beta chains below all came from one sample that was sequenced in a study of beta chain features in type 1 diabetes. Study outcomes and limitations: A moderate, significant TCRB CDR3 shortening appeared in type 1 diabetes across four CD4+ subsets.

The whole isolated RNA underwent reverse transcription, so sequencing captured expressed TCRB transcripts. Generated by immunoSEQ multiplex PCR, the TCRdb table keeps only in-frame clones and is missing some. The sample lists 600,000 to 700,000 clones; roughly 12% were seen once. No antigen is known for these receptors. Sequencing was carried out using naive CD4+ T cells from blood. The receptors derive from a man between 18 and 35 years old with type 1 diabetes.

The rearrangement uses TRBV7-3 and TRBJ2-5; 7 bases match TRBD2. CDR3 length: 14 amino acids. With V trimmed by 4 bases and J by 4 bases, 6 bases remained unmatched. Germline loops: CDR1 SGHTA, CDR2 FQGTGA. The chain's CDR3 is CASSSGTTPETQYF. The CDR3 nucleotides are TGTGCCAGCAGCTCCGGGACTACCCCAGAGACCCAGTACTTC.

This chain links TRBV5-1 with TRBJ2-7, with D possibly being TRBD1 (7 bases). The CDR3 is made up of 13 amino acids. Per the germline V gene, CDR1 is SGHRS and CDR2 is YFSETQ. The ends were cut back, 4 bases at V and 7 bases at J, with 15 bases in the middle. The CDR3 here is CASSNRQGGEQYF. CDR3 coding DNA: TGCGCCAGCAGCAATCGACAGGGAGGAGAGCAGTACTTC. Using reference TRBV5-1 and TRBJ2-7 for the parts outside the CDR3, the full variable domain is KAGVTQTPRYLIKTRGQQVTLSCSPISGHRSVSWYQQTPGQGLQFLFEYFSETQRNKGNFPGRFSGRQFSNSRSEMNVSTLELGDSALYLCASSNRQGGEQYFGPGTRLTVT.

This clone has just one count. The V and J genes are TRBV7-9 and TRBJ1-2; D is possibly TRBD1 (5 bases). V was pared by 5 bases and J by 3 bases, with 10 bases between. The CDR3 is 13 amino acids. Germline V gene sequence: CDR1 SEHNR, CDR2 FQNEAQ (reference sequence). The CDR3 region is CASSPGGDYGYTF. The CDR3 DNA is TGTGCCAGCAGCCCCGGGGGGGACTATGGCTACACCTTC.

The CDR3: CASSLGTGPNTEAFF. The CDR3 coding sequence is TGTGCCAGCAGCTTAGGAACAGGCCCGAACACTGAAGCTTTCTTT. This chain joins TRBV7-8 and TRBJ1-1; a weak D match, TRBD1 (5 bases). CDR1 is SGHVS, CDR2 FQNEAQ, per germline. This CDR3 contains 15 residues. Trimming left V 1 base short and J 1 base short, with 10 bases between.

The chain has TRBV10-3 and TRBJ2-2; 11 bases line up with TRBD2. V lost 10 bases, J lost 0 bases, and 7 bases stayed unmatched. The germline V gene encodes CDR1 ENHRY and CDR2 SYGVKD. CDR3 length: 16 residues. CDR3 in amino acids: CATRGTSGTNTGELFF. CDR3 DNA: TGTGCCACCCGGGGGACTAGCGGAACGAACACCGGGGAGCTGTTTTTT.

This clone showed up just a few times. The gene calls are TRBV7-9 and TRBJ2-1; maybe TRBD2 (7 bases). CDR3 length: 16 amino acids. V lost 4 bases to trimming and J lost 8 bases, with 21 bases between them. From germline, CDR1 is SEHNR and CDR2 FQNEAQ (reference sequence). The CDR3 spells CASSSGPGGPRYEQFF. CDR3 nucleotide sequence: TGTGCCAGCAGCTCAGGGCCCGGGGGGCCTAGATATGAGCAGTTCTTC.

The rearrangement links TRBV7-2 to TRBJ2-2; maybe TRBD2 (6 bases). CDR3 size: 15 residues. Germline V gene data show CDR1 as SGHTA and CDR2 as FQGNSA. V was shortened by 3 bases and J by 4 bases, with 12 bases between the two germline ends. CDR3 DNA: TGTGCCAGCAGCTTCACCGGGGGAATCACCGGGGAGCTGTTTTTT. As protein: CASSFTGGITGELFF.

The chain is built from TRBV29-1 and TRBJ1-1; 8 bases are a match to TRBD1. This CDR3 has 13 amino acids. CDR1 is SQVTM, CDR2 ANQGSEA, per germline. The V segment lost 3 bases and the J segment 7 bases; nucleotides outside the gene matches: 7. CDR3 DNA: TGCAGCGTTGATGGTCAGGGGGCCGGTGAAGCTTTCTTT. Translating it yields CSVDGQGAGEAFF.

J is TRBJ1-5 and V is TRBV28, with D uncertain. CDR3 length: 13 residues. Germline loops: CDR1 MDHEN, CDR2 SYDVKM. Trimming shortened V by 5 bases and J by 7 bases, and 12 bases separated the two germline ends. The CDR3 bases are TGTGCCAGCAGTCCCCCGGAGCACCAGCCCCAGCATTTT. Its translation is CASSPPEHQPQHF.

This clone was counted between two and nine times. The V and J genes are TRBV28 and TRBJ2-1; TRBD1 is a possible D gene (6 bases). The CDR3 runs to 18 residues. The germline V gene encodes CDR1 MDHEN and CDR2 SYDVKM. V lost 2 bases to trimming and J lost 0 bases, with 17 bases between them. The CDR3 DNA sequence: TGTGCCAGCAGTTTAGCGGACAGCCGATTGAGCTCCTACAATGAGCAGTTCTTC. It encodes CASSLADSRLSSYNEQFF.